This T cell receptor beta chain came from a study of a mutant IDH1 vaccine in newly diagnosed glioma. About the research overall: Treated patients showed a male proportion of around 62%, a female proportion of around 40%, and a mean age of roughly 40 years. Standard pretreatment was either radiotherapy, temozolomide, or, for most, radiochemotherapy with temozolomide. Study-wide results and caveats: Top peripheral T cell clonotype shifts appeared unrelated to pseudoprogression.

With regard to this clone: The antigen is not known.

Stated time point: baseline, week 1 (first vaccination visit). Treatment indicated: pre-vaccination baseline after standard-of-care therapy. New WHO grade 3 or 4 IDH1-mutant, ATRX-lost astrocytomas were present in all donors. Repertoires were generated with immunoSEQ multiplex PCR, while TCRdb's copy carries only in-frame clones and drops some. The sample holds 25,000 to 35,000 clones, roughly nine tenths seen once. The CDR3 covers 14 residues. Trimming pared 2 bases from V and 1 base from J, leaving 8 bases between. Germline V lookup: CDR1 SGDLS, CDR2 YYNGEE. The rearrangement joins TRBV9 to TRBJ2-3; tentative D call: TRBD1 (5 bases). The sequences come from PBMCs, collected from a glioma patient treated with radiotherapy, temozolomide or both. The receptor was derived from a middle-aged woman with glioma. The CDR3 sequence: CASSVRVGTDTQYF. The DNA for the CDR3 is TGTGCCAGCAGCGTCAGGGTCGGCACAGATACGCAGTATTTT.